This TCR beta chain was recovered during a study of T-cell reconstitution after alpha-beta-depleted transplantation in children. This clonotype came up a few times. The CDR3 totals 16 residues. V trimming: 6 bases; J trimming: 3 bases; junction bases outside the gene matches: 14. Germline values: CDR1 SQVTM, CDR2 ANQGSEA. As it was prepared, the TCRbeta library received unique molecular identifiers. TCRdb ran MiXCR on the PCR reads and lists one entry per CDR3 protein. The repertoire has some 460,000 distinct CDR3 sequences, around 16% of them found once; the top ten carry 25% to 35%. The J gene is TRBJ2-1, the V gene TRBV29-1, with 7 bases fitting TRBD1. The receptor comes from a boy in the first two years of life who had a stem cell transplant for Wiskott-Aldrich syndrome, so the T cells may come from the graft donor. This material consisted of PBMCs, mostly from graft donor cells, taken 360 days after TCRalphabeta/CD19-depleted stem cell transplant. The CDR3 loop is CSVPSQGVVGYNEQFF. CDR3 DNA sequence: TGCAGCGTGCCCTCGCAGGGGGTGGTGGGCTACAATGAGCAGTTCTTC.